This TCR beta chain comes out of a study of cytomegalovirus exposure and HLA in healthy donors. Vbeta (60) and Jbeta (13) primers were used in the PCR. Libraries were prepared by immunoSEQ multiplex PCR; TCRdb keeps only in-frame clonotypes and omits some of them. The sample lists about 180,000 clones, over 75% occurring once. From germline, CDR1 is SGHNT and CDR2 YYREEE (reference sequence). The CDR3 spans 15 residues. The V gene lost 6 bases and the J gene lost 0 bases, with 14 bases spanning the gap. The receptor was derived from a woman in her forties or fifties in good health and CMV-seronegative. The sequencing sample was made of PBMCs. The rearrangement uses TRBV5-4 and TRBJ2-3, with D possibly TRBD1 on 6 matching bases. The CDR3 nucleotides are TGTGCCAGCATCCGCTTGGGGGCTAGCACAGATACGCAGTATTTT. As protein: CASIRLGASTDTQYF.